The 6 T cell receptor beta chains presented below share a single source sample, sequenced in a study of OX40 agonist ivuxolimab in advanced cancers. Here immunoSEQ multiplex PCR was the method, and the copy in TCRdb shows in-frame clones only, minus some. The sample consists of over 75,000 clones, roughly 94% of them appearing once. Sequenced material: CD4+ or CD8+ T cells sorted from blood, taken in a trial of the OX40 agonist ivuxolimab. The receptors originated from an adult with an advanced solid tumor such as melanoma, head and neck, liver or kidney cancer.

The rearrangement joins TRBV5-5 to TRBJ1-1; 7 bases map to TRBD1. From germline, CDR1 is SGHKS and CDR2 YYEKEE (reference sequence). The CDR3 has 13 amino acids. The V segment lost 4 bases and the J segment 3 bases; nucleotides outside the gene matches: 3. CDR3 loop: CASSPTGYTEAFF. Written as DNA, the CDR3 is TGTGCCAGCAGCCCGACAGGGTACACTGAAGCTTTCTTT. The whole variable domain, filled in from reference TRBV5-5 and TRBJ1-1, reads DAGVTQSPTHLIKTRGQQVTLRCSPISGHKSVSWYQQVLGQGPQFIFQYYEKEERGRGNFPDRFSARQFPNYSSELNVNALLLGDSALYLCASSPTGYTEAFFGQGTRLTVV.

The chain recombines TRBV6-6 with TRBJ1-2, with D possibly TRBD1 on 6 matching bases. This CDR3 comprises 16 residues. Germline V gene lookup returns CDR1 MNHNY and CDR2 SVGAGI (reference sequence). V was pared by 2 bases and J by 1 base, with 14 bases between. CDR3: CASSYPPDRSNYGYTF. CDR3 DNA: TGTGCCAGCAGTTACCCCCCTGACAGGAGTAACTATGGCTACACCTTC.

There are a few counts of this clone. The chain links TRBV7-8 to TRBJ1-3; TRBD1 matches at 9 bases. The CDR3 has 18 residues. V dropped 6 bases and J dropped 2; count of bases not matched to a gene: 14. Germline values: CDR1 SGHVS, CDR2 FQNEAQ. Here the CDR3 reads CASRFGQGPLGPGNTIYF. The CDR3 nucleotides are TGTGCCAGCAGGTTCGGACAGGGGCCGCTAGGGCCTGGAAACACCATATATTTT.

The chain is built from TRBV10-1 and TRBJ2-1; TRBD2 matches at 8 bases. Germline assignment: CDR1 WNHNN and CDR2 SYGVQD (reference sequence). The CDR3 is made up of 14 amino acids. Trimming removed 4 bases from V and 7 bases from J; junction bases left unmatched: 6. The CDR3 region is CASSASGGLNEQFF. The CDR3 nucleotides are TGCGCCAGCAGTGCGTCGGGGGGGCTGAATGAGCAGTTCTTC.

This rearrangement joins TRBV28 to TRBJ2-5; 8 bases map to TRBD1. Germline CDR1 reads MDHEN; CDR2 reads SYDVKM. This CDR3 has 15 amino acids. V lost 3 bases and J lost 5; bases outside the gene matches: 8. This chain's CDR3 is CASSFRGLLGETQYF. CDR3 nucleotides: TGTGCCAGCAGTTTCAGGGGGCTACTAGGGGAGACCCAGTACTTC. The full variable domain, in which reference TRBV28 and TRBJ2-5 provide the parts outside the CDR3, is DVKVTQSSRYLVKRTGEKVFLECVQDMDHENMFWYRQDPGLGLRLIYFSYDVKMKEKGDIPEGYSVSREKKERFSLILESASTNQTSMYLCASSFRGLLGETQYFGPGTRLLVL.

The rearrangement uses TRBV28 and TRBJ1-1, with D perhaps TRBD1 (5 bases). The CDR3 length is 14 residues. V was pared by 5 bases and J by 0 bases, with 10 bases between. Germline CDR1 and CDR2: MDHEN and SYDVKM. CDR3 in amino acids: CASSPRGVNTEAFF. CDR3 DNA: TGTGCCAGCAGTCCTCGGGGGGTGAACACTGAAGCTTTCTTT.